This T cell receptor beta chain derives from a study of blood T cell repertoires in COVID-19. Turning to the study itself: The cDNA or gDNA used as material had been derived from T cells, B-cell-depleted T cells, or PBMCs.

Per the original methods: By means of reference gene primer amplification, nucleated cell counts were estimated. Clones were read by immunoSEQ multiplex PCR, and TCRdb kept only the in-frame ones, dropping some. The V and J calls and clone size are taken from that table; D and trimming were inferred from the DNA. The data contain some 700,000 clones, approximately 90% of them seen just once; the ten biggest clones take up over 0.2%. V lost 8 bases to trimming and J lost 7 bases; unmatched junction nucleotides: 6. CDR3 length: 14 amino acids. Germline V gene lookup returns CDR1 KGHSH and CDR2 LQKENI. This TCR came from a woman aged 18-30 years with acute or convalescent COVID-19. The sample consisted of peripheral blood. This chain uses TRBV18 with TRBJ1-6; 9 nucleotides match TRBD1. The CDR3 spells CASSRDRENSPLHF. For the CDR3, the DNA is TGTGCCAGCAGCCGGGACAGGGAGAATTCACCCCTCCACTTT.